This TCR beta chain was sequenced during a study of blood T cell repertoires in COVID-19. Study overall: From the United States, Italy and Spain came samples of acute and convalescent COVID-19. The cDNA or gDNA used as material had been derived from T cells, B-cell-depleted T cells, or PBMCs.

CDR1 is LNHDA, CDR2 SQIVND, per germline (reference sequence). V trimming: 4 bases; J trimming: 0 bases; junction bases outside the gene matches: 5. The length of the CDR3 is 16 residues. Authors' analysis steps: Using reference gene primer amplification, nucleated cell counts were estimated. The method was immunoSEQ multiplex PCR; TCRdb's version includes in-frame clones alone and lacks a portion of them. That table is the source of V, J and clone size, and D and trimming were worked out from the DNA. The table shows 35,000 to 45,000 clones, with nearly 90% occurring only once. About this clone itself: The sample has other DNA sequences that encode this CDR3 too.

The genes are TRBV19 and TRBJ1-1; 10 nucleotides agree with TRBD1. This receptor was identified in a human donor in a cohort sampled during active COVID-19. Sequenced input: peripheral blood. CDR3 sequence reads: CASSRGQGVVNTEAFF. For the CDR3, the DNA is TGTGCCAGTAGTAGAGGACAGGGGGTTGTGAACACTGAAGCTTTCTTT.